Following are 15 T cell receptor beta chains from one sample sequenced in a study of T cell responses to AZD1222 COVID-19 vaccine. Only in-frame clones appear in the TCRdb table, and some are missing; sequencing was by immunoSEQ multiplex PCR. The sample consists of about 150,000 clones, 90% of them appearing once. Material: peripheral blood, obtained on day 0 of AZD1222 vaccination. Receptor source: an adult in good health.

The chain joins TRBV5-1 to TRBJ1-1; no firm D call. CDR1 and CDR2 from the germline V gene are SGHRS and YFSETQ. This CDR3 has 15 amino acids. V lost 0 bases and J 0 bases, leaving 9 bases between the germline ends. The CDR3 loop reads CASSLDVAMNTEAFF. CDR3 nucleotide sequence: TGCGCCAGCAGCTTGGATGTGGCAATGAACACTGAAGCTTTCTTT.

This chain connects TRBV7-2 to TRBJ2-3; 11 positions agree with TRBD1. Per germline, CDR1 SGHTA and CDR2 FQGNSA. CDR3 size: 15 residues. The J segment lost 5 bases and the V segment lost 5 bases, leaving 6 bases of the junction unmatched. The CDR3, as DNA: TGTGCCAGCAGCCAGGGACAGGGGGTAGGAGATACGCAGTATTTT. Translating it yields CASSQGQGVGDTQYF.

This clone was observed once. The V call is TRBV29-1, the J call TRBJ2-5; tentative D call: TRBD1 (6 bases). The CDR3 is 15 residues long. Germline values: CDR1 SQVTM, CDR2 ANQGSEA. V lost 4 bases and J 2 bases, leaving 17 bases between the germline ends. For the CDR3, the DNA is TGCAGCGTTGTTTCGGCAGGGGACGAGCAAGAGACCCAGTACTTC. Residues: CSVVSAGDEQETQYF.

The chain couples TRBV7-9 to TRBJ1-3; D unresolved. Germline assignment: CDR1 SEHNR and CDR2 FQNEAQ (reference sequence). This CDR3 contains 13 residues. The V end was cut by 5 bases, the J end by 4 bases, with 9 bases between. The chain's CDR3 is CASSLETGNTIYF. The CDR3 coding sequence is TGTGCCAGCAGCCTAGAGACAGGAAACACCATATATTTT.

The V and J genes are TRBV15 and TRBJ1-6; D gene uncertain. The CDR3 is 15 amino acids. V was pared by 0 bases and J by 6 bases, with 9 bases between. Germline assignment: CDR1 LNHNV and CDR2 YYDKDF (reference sequence). The CDR3 nucleotides read TGTGCCACCAGCAGAGAGTTGCAGGTTAATTCACCCCTCCACTTT. It specifies CATSRELQVNSPLHF.

The rearrangement uses TRBV5-6 and TRBJ2-1; 7 nucleotides match TRBD1. This CDR3 is built from 16 residues. With 4 bases clipped from V and 5 bases from J, the junction kept 12 bases outside the gene matches. Germline V gene data show CDR1 as SGHDT and CDR2 as YYEEEE. CDR3 residues: CASSPSQGVPHNEQFF. The CDR3, as DNA: TGTGCCAGCAGCCCCAGCCAGGGGGTCCCCCACAATGAGCAGTTCTTC.

The chain is built from TRBV27 and TRBJ2-7; 9 bases align to TRBD1. The V and J ends lost 6 bases and 4 bases, in that order; junction bases with no gene match: 13. This CDR3 is built from 16 residues. The germline gives CDR1 MNHEY, CDR2 SMNVEV (reference sequence). The CDR3 bases are TGTGCCAGCAGGAGATTGGACAGGGGAAACGAGTACGAGCAGTACTTC. This translates into CASRRLDRGNEYEQYF.

The chain carries TRBV7-8 and TRBJ2-7, with D tentatively TRBD1 (6 bases). The V gene lost 5 bases and the J gene lost 5 bases, with 13 bases spanning the gap. CDR3 length: 13 amino acids. Germline V gene lookup returns CDR1 SGHVS and CDR2 FQNEAQ. CDR3 region: CASSQTRGDEQYF. CDR3 DNA: TGTGCCAGCAGCCAAACCAGGGGCGACGAGCAGTACTTC. The full variable domain, completed using reference TRBV7-8 and TRBJ2-7, is GAGVSQSPRYKVAKRGQDVALRCDPISGHVSLFWYQQALGQGPEFLTYFQNEAQLDKSGLPSDRFFAERPEGSVSTLKIQRTQQEDSAVYLCASSQTRGDEQYFGPGTRLTVT.

This chain joins TRBV7-9 and TRBJ2-7; a possible D gene is TRBD2 (6 bases). CDR3 length equals 16 residues. Germline V lookup: CDR1 SEHNR, CDR2 FQNEAQ (reference sequence). Trimming left V 2 bases short and J 1 base short, with 15 bases between. The CDR3 DNA reads as TGTGCCAGCAGCTTAAGAGTGGAGAGCGGGTCCTACGAGCAGTACTTC. Protein: CASSLRVESGSYEQYF.

The chain recombines TRBV5-4 with TRBJ2-1, with 12 bases lining up with TRBD2. Germline trimming cut 0 bases from V and 5 bases from J; bases unmatched to any gene: 6. CDR3 size: 17 residues. Germline lookup yields CDR1 SGHNT and CDR2 YYREEE (reference sequence). CDR3 residues: CASSLGLAGAFDNEQFF. CDR3 sequence (DNA): TGTGCCAGCAGCTTGGGACTAGCGGGAGCGTTTGACAATGAGCAGTTCTTC.

The rearrangement joins TRBV7-3 to TRBJ2-7; perhaps TRBD1 as D (7 bases). Germline values: CDR1 SGHTA, CDR2 FQGTGA. V was clipped by 5 bases and J by 3 bases, with 11 bases between them. The CDR3 sequence is 13 residues long. CDR3 protein: CASSPQGGYEQYF. CDR3 DNA sequence: TGTGCCAGCAGCCCCCAGGGGGGCTACGAGCAGTACTTC.

V gene TRBV15 combines with J gene TRBJ2-7; D ambiguous. The V end lost 1 base, the J end lost 12 bases, and 19 bases lay between the germline ends. Germline CDR1 LNHNV, CDR2 YYDKDF (reference sequence). The CDR3 extends over 14 amino acids. The CDR3 protein is CATSRGQSLSVRYF. Written as DNA, the CDR3 is TGTGCCACCAGCAGAGGACAATCCCTCTCTGTGAGGTACTTC.

The chain joins TRBV18 to TRBJ2-6, with 9 bases identical to TRBD1. Germline V lookup: CDR1 KGHSH, CDR2 LQKENI. Trimming cost V 1 base and J 4 bases; bases outside gene matches: 8. CDR3 size: 18 residues. The CDR3 DNA follows: TGTGCCAGCTCACCACTGGGACAGGGTTTCTCCGGGGCCAACGTCCTGACTTTC. The encoded protein is CASSPLGQGFSGANVLTF.

The chain links TRBV7-6 to TRBJ2-5; either TRBD1 or TRBD2 may supply D (6 bases each). This CDR3 contains 13 residues. The V end was cut by 1 base, the J end by 7 bases, with 10 bases between. CDR1 SGHVS and CDR2 FNYEAQ come from the germline V gene. The CDR3 here is CASSLVQGGTQYF. CDR3 nucleotide sequence: TGTGCCAGCAGCTTAGTACAGGGAGGGACCCAGTACTTC.

The rearrangement joins TRBV28 to TRBJ2-1; a weak D match, TRBD2 (6 bases). The CDR3 runs 13 residues. From germline, CDR1 is MDHEN and CDR2 SYDVKM. The V and J ends lost 5 bases and 8 bases respectively, with 13 bases between them. CDR3: CASSPGGTHEQFF. DNA of the CDR3: TGTGCCAGCAGTCCCGGCGGGACCCATGAGCAGTTCTTC.